This TCR beta chain was sequenced during a study of tumor-infiltrating lymphocytes in primary liver carcinoma. The germline V gene encodes CDR1 MDHEN and CDR2 SYDVKM. The CDR3 extends over 15 amino acids. Each 20-30 mg portion of unsorted bulk tissue served as the source for co-extraction of RNA and DNA. By surgical resection, the patients were treated for their primary liver carcinoma. For each tumor, five separate regions were sampled. Production of TCR beta cDNA used 400 to 650 ng total RNA together with a constant-region primer. Slightly modified ARM-PCR served as the procedure for the TCR beta libraries. These libraries came from three rounds of nested multiplex PCR. In the first two PCR rounds, TRBV1-TRBV30 forward primers were paired with a C-beta reverse primer, and each round lasted roughly 9 cycles. TCRdb re-derived calls from the multiplex PCR reads in MiXCR, one entry per CDR3 protein. Of more than 60,000 distinct CDR3 sequences listed, roughly three quarters are singletons.

With respect to this clonotype: The junction does not match germline at one end; this may be a read error.

This sequence was found in a man aged 35-49 years with primary liver carcinoma and hepatitis B virus infection. Sequencing input: liver tumor tissue from sampling region 4. As for subset: tumor region T4, right-lateral pole. This sequence joins TRBV28 and TRBJ2-7; D not resolved. Here the CDR3 reads CASSPTGPRSYEQYF. The CDR3 DNA sequence: TGTGCCAGCAGTCCCACCGGGCCTCGTTCCTATGAGCAGTACTTC.